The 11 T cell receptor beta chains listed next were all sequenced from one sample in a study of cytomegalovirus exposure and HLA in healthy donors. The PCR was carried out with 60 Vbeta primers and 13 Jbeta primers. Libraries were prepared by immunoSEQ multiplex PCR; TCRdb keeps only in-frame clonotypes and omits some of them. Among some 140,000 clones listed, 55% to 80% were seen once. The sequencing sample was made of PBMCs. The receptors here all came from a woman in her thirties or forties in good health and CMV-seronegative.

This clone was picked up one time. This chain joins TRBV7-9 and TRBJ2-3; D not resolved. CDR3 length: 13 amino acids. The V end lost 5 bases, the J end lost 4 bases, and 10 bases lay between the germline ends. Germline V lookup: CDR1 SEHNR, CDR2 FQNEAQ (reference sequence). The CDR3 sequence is CASSTDTPDTQYF. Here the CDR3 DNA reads TGTGCCAGCAGCACCGACACGCCAGATACGCAGTATTTT.

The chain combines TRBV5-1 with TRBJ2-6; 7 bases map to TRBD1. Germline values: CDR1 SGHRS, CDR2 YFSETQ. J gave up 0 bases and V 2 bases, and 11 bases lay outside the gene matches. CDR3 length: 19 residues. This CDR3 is CASSFNPGQSVSGANVLTF. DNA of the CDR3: TGCGCCAGCAGCTTTAATCCGGGACAGTCAGTCTCTGGGGCCAACGTCCTGACTTTC.

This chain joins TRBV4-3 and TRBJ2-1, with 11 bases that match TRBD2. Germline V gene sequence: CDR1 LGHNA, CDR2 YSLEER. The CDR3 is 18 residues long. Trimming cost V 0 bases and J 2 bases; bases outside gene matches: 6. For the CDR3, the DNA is TGCGCCAGCAGCCAAGATGCCATAGCGGGGGGGGCCTACAATGAGCAGTTCTTC. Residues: CASSQDAIAGGAYNEQFF.

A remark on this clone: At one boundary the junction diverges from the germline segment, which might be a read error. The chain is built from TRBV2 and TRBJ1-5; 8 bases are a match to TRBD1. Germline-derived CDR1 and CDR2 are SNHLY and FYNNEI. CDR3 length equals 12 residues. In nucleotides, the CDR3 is TGTACCAGCAATACAGGGGGTCAGCCCCAGCATTTT. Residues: CTSNTGGQPQHF.

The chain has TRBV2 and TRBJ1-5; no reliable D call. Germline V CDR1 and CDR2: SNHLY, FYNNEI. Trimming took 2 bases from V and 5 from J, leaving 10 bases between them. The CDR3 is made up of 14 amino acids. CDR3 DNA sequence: TGTGCCAGCAGTGAATCTTCGTCCGATCAGCCCCAGCATTTT. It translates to CASSESSSDQPQHF.

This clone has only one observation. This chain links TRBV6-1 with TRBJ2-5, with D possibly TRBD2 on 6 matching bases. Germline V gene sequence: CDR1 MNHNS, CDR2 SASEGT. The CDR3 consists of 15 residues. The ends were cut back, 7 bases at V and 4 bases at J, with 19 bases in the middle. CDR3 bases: TGTGCCAGCATACAGCGGGTTAATATGAGAGAGACCCAGTACTTC. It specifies CASIQRVNMRETQYF.

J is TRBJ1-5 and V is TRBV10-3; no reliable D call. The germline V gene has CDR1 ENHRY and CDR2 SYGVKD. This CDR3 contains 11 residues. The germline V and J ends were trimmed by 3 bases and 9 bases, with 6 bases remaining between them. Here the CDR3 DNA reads TGTGCCATCAGTGACGGTCGGCCCCAGCATTTT. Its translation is CAISDGRPQHF.

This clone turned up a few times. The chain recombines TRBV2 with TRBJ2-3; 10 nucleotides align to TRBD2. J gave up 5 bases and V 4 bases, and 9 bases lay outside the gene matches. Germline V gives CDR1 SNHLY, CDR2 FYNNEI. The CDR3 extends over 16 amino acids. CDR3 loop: CASSGFELAGRDTQYF. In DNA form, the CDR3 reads TGTGCCAGCAGTGGGTTTGAACTAGCGGGGAGAGATACGCAGTATTTT.

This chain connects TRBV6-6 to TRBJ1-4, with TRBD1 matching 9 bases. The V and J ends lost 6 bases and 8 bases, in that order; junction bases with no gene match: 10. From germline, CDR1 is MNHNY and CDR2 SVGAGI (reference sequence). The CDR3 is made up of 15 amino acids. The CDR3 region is CASSDRGEPREKLFF. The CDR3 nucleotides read TGTGCCAGCAGCGACAGGGGGGAACCAAGGGAAAAACTGTTTTTT.

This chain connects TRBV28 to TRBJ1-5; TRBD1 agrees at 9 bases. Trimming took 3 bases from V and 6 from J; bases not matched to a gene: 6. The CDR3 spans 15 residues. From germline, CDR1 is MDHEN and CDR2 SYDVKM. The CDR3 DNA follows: TGTGCCAGCAGTTTCTCGGGACAGGGAATTCAGCCCCAGCATTTT. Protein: CASSFSGQGIQPQHF.

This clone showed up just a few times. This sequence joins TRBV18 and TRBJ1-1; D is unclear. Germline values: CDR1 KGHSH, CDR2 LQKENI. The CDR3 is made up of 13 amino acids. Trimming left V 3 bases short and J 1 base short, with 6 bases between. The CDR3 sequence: CASSPGANTEAFF. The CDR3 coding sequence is TGTGCCAGCTCACCGGGCGCGAACACTGAAGCTTTCTTT.